This T cell receptor beta chain comes out of a study of T-cell reconstitution after alpha-beta-depleted transplantation in children. The study's findings and limits: In some patients, recipient T cells and intrathymic progenitors surviving conditioning explained high day-60 diversity. Several hundred expanded graft clones reportedly were the source of alpha-beta T cells about two months after transplant. T-cell counts and diversity at one year post-transplant came mainly from newly produced T cells.

Unique molecular identifiers featured in how the TCRbeta library was prepared. TCRdb ran MiXCR on the PCR reads and lists one entry per CDR3 protein. The table includes some 5,000 distinct CDR3 sequences, less than 9% detected once. The CDR3 totals 17 residues. Trimming left V 5 bases short and J 3 bases short, with 19 bases between. Germline CDR1 reads SGHTA; CDR2 reads FQGTGA. This clonotype appeared many times. Its target is not known. J is TRBJ2-2 and V is TRBV7-3; no definite D call. Here the sequenced sample was PBMCs, mostly from graft donor cells, taken 60 days after TCRalphabeta/CD19-depleted stem cell transplant. This receptor was identified in a boy younger than two who had a stem cell transplant for SCID, so the T cells may come from the graft donor. In DNA, the CDR3 is TGTGCCAGCAGCCCGCCACCGCGGCTTGGCGACACCGGGGAGCTGTTTTTT. Its protein is CASSPPPRLGDTGELFF.